The table lists the clone carrying this T cell receptor beta chain with a few counts. The antigen remains unidentified. The authors ran a second PCR of 7 to 11 cycles using a sample-barcoded 5' primer and a J-beta primer mix. TCRdb re-analysed the 5' RACE reads in MiXCR, keeping a single row per CDR3 protein. The repertoire holds about 720,000 distinct CDR3 sequences, with about 20% as singletons. Isolation recovered at least 6 million PBMCs from every sample. The sample originates from a study of blood T cells in healthy people across ages. This CDR3 is built from 13 residues. Germline V gene data show CDR1 as LGHNA and CDR2 as YNFKEQ. Trimming left V 3 bases short and J 1 base short, with 7 bases between. Study outcomes and limitations: The study found more naive CD4+ cells and higher diversity in long-lived than aged donors. It was not possible, with unsorted PBMCs, to conclusively compare naive and antigen-experienced cells.

This clonotype originated in a man aged 65 to 79 in good health. The chain joins TRBV4-2 to TRBJ2-7, with D perhaps given as TRBD1 or TRBD2 (5 bases each). Sequenced material: blood. The DNA of the CDR3 is TGTGCCAGCAGCCAGGGGGTTTCCTACGAGCAGTACTTC. Protein sequence: CASSQGVSYEQYF.